Listed below are T cell receptor beta chains from one sample, sequenced in a study of T cell responses to AZD1222 COVID-19 vaccine. Clones were sequenced by immunoSEQ multiplex PCR, and TCRdb holds only the in-frame ones, with some missing. Here the sample spans roughly 200,000 clones, around 94% being singletons. The sequencing here drew on peripheral blood, taken 28 days after the second dose of the MenACWY control vaccine. The receptors shown here come from an adult who received the MenACWY meningococcal vaccine as a control. The CDR3 runs from the conserved cysteine through the conserved F or W. The D gene is left open where the match is weak. Clone size is stated in some rows and not others, as once, few, many or a class when expanded.

>TRBJ2-3|TRBD1|TRBV5-4|-|13
TGTGCCAGCAGCGAGACAGGGGCAGATACGCAGTATTTT
CASSETGADTQYF
>TRBJ1-5|-|TRBV28|few|16
TGTGCCAGCCGGCGGGGGGCATTGGTTGGCAATCAGCCCCAGCATTTT
CASRRGALVGNQPQHF
>TRBJ2-5|-|TRBV12-3/TRBV12-4|-|11
TGTGCCAGCAGTTTAAAGGCGGGCCAGTACTTC
CASSLKAGQYF
>TRBJ2-5|-|TRBV7-9|-|11
TGTGCCAGCAGCTCCACGGAGACCCAGTACTTC
CASSSTETQYF
>TRBJ2-3|-|TRBV6-1|-|15
TGTGCCAGCAGTGAACGCGTTTCTAGCACAGATACGCAGTATTTT
CASSERVSSTDTQYF
>TRBJ1-5|-|TRBV27|-|14
TGTGCCAGTAAGCTGGCGGGGGGGGGTCAGCCCCAGCATTTT
CASKLAGGGQPQHF
>TRBJ1-2|-|TRBV28|-|13
TGTGCCAGCAGTTTATGGGGAGCGGGTGGGGACACCTTC
CASSLWGAGGDTF
>TRBJ2-2|-|TRBV10-3|-|16
TGTGCCATCAGTGAGTCGACCGGGACGGGCACCGGGGAGCTGTTTTTT
CAISESTGTGTGELFF
>TRBJ2-3|-|TRBV5-1|-|15
TGCGCCAGCAGCTTGGGACTAGTCAGCACAGATACGCAGTATTTT
CASSLGLVSTDTQYF
>TRBJ2-6|-|TRBV2|-|15
TGTGCCAGCAAATTAGCGGACTCTGGGGCCAACGTCCTGACTTTC
CASKLADSGANVLTF
>TRBJ2-2|TRBD1|TRBV6-2/TRBV6-3|-|17
TGTGCCAGCAGTCGTCCGGGACAGGGTTTGAGGACCGGGGAGCTGTTTTTT
CASSRPGQGLRTGELFF
>TRBJ2-1|TRBD2|TRBV4-1|-|15
TGCGCCAGCAGCCAAGATAGCGGGACCTACAATGAGCAGTTCTTC
CASSQDSGTYNEQFF
>TRBJ1-1|TRBD1|TRBV19|-|15
TGTGCCAGTAGTCCAAGCCAGGGGGCCCACACTGAAGCTTTCTTT
CASSPSQGAHTEAFF
>TRBJ2-2|-|TRBV7-8|once|15
TGTGCCAGCAGGAGAACGGGACCCAACACCGGGGAGCTGTTTTTT
CASRRTGPNTGELFF
>TRBJ2-1|TRBD2|TRBV19|-|17
TGTGCCAGTAGTACACTAGCGGGAGGGCCCACCTACAATGAGCAGTTCTTC
CASSTLAGGPTYNEQFF
>TRBJ2-3|TRBD2|TRBV5-4|once|17
TGTGCCAGCAGCTTAAGGGTAGCGGGATTGGTAACAGATACGCAGTATTTT
CASSLRVAGLVTDTQYF
>TRBJ1-1|TRBD1|TRBV28|-|14
TGTGCCAGCAGACTTACAGGGGGCAACACTGAAGCTTTCTTT
CASRLTGGNTEAFF
>TRBJ1-5|TRBD1|TRBV7-6|-|18
TGTGCCAGCAGCTTAGGCGACAGGGGGGCGTCGAGCAATCAGCCCCAGCATTTT
CASSLGDRGASSNQPQHF
>TRBJ1-5|-|TRBV9|-|15
TGTGCCAGCAGCGTAGCGGGGGGAAGCAATCAGCCCCAGCATTTT
CASSVAGGSNQPQHF
>TRBJ1-4|-|TRBV10-3|-|15
TGTGCCATCAGGAACGACAGGCAACCTAATGAAAAACTGTTTTTT
CAIRNDRQPNEKLFF
>TRBJ1-1|-|TRBV25-1|-|11
TGTGCCAGCAGTGAAAGGGGAGAAGCTTTCTTT
CASSERGEAFF
>TRBJ2-7|TRBD2|TRBV5-1|-|15
TGCGCCAGCAGCCTAGGGACTAGCCGAACCTACGAGCAGTACTTC
CASSLGTSRTYEQYF
>TRBJ1-6|-|TRBV7-8|-|16
TGTGCCAGCAGCTTCAGGGAAAGCTCCTATAATTCACCCCTCCACTTT
CASSFRESSYNSPLHF
>TRBJ2-4|-|TRBV7-9|once|15
TGTGCCAGCAGCTTAGGAGGAATAGCCAAAAACATTCAGTACTTC
CASSLGGIAKNIQYF
>TRBJ1-2|-|TRBV29-1|-|13
TGCAGCGTTGGGTCTGCGCCGGGTAGCGGCTACACCTTC
CSVGSAPGSGYTF
>TRBJ2-2|-|TRBV2|-|11
TGTGCCAGCAAGAACACCGGGGAGCTGTTTTTT
CASKNTGELFF